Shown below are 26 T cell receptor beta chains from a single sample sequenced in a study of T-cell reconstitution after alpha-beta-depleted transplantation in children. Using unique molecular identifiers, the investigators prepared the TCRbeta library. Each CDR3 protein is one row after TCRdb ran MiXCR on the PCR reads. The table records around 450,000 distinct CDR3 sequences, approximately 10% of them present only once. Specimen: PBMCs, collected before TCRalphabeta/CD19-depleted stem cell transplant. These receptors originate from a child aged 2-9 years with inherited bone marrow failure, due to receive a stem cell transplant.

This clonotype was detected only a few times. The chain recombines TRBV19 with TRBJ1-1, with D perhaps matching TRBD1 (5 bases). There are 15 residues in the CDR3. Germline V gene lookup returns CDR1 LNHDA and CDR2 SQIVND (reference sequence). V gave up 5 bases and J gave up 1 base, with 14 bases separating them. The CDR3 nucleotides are TGTGCCAGTAGTGTTCAAGGGGCACCGAACACTGAAGCTTTCTTT. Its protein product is CASSVQGAPNTEAFF.

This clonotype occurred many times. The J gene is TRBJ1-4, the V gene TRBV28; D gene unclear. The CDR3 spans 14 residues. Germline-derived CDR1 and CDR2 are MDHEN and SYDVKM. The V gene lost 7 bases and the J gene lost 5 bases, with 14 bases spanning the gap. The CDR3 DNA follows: TGTGCCAGCAACCCAACGGGGATGAATGAAAAACTGTTTTTT. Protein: CASNPTGMNEKLFF.

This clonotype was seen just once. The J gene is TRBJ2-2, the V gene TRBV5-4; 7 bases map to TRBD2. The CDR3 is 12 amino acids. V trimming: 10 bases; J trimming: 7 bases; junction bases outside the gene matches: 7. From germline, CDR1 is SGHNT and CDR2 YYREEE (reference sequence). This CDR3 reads CALYGGGGELFF. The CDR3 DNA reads TGTGCCCTATATGGCGGGGGCGGGGAGCTGTTTTTT.

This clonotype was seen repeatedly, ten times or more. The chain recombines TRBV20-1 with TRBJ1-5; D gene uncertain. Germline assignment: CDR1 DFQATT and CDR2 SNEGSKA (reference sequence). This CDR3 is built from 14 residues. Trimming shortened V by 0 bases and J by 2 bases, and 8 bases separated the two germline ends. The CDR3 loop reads CSARDAQGNQPQHF. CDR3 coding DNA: TGCAGTGCTAGAGATGCGCAGGGCAATCAGCCCCAGCATTTT.

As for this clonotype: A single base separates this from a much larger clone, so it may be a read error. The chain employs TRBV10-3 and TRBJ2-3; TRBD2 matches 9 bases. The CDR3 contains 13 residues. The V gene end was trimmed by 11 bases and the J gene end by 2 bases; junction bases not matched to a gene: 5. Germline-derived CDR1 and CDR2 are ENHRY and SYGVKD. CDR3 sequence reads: CAATSGYTDTQYF. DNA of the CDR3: TGTGCCGCGACTAGCGGCTACACAGATACGCAGTATTTT.

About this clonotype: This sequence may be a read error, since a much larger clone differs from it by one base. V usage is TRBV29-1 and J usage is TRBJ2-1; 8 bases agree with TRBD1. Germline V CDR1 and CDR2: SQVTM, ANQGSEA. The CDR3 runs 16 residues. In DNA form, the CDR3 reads TGCGGCGGACAGGGAGACAGCAGGGTCTCCTACAATGAGCAGTTCTTC. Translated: CGGQGDSRVSYNEQFF.

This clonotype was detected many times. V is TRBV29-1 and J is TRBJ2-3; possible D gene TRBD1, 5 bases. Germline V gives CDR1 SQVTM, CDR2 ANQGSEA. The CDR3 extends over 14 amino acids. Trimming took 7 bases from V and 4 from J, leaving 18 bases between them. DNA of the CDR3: TGCAGCGCCCTTGGGGCCCTAGTATCAGATACGCAGTATTTT. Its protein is CSALGALVSDTQYF.

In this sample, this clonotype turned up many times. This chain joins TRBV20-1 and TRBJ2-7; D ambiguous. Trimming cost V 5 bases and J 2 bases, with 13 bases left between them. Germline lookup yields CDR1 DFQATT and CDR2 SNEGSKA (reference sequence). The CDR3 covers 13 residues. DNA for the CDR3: TGCAGTGCTCCGCGACAAACCGCCTACGAGCAGTACTTC. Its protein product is CSAPRQTAYEQYF.

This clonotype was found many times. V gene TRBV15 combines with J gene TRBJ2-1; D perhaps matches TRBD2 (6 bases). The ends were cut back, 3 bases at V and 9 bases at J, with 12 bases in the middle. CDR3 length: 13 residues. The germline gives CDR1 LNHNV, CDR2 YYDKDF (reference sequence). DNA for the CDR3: TGTGCCACCAGCAGTGGGGGGTACGGTGAGCAGTTCTTC. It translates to CATSSGGYGEQFF.

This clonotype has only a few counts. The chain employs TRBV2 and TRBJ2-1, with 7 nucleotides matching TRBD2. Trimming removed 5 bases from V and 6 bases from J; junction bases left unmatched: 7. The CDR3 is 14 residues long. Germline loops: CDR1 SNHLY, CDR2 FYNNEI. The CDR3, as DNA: TGTGCCAGCAGTTTTCCTAGCGGATTCAATGAGCAGTTCTTC. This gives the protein CASSFPSGFNEQFF.

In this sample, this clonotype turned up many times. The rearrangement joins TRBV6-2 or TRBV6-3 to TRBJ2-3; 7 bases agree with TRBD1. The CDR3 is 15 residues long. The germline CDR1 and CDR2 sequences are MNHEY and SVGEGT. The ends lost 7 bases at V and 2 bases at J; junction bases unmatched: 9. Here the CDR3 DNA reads TGTGCCAGCAATCTACAGGGGACATACACAGATACGCAGTATTTT. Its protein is CASNLQGTYTDTQYF.

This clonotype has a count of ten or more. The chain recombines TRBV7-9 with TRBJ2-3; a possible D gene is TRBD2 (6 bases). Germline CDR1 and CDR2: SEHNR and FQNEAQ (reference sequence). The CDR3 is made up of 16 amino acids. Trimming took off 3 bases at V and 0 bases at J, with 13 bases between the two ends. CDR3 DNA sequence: TGTGCCAGCAGCTTCGTGGGAGGACCTAGCACAGATACGCAGTATTTT. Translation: CASSFVGGPSTDTQYF. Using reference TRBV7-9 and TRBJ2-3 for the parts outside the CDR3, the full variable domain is DTGVSQNPRHKITKRGQNVTFRCDPISEHNRLYWYRQTLGQGPEFLTYFQNEAQLEKSRLLSDRFSAERPKGSFSTLEIQRTEQGDSAMYLCASSFVGGPSTDTQYFGPGTRLTVL.

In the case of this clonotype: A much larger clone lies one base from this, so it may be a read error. The CDR3: CASSILTGGVDEQFF. For the CDR3, the DNA is TGTGCCAGTAGTATTCTAACGGGGGGGGTCGATGAGCAGTTCTTC. The chain couples TRBV19 to TRBJ2-1, with 8 bases lining up with TRBD2. The CDR3 contains 15 residues. Losses at the gene ends were 3 bases for V and 8 bases for J; bases not matched to a gene: 9. The V gene's germline CDR1 is LNHDA and CDR2 SQIVND (reference sequence).

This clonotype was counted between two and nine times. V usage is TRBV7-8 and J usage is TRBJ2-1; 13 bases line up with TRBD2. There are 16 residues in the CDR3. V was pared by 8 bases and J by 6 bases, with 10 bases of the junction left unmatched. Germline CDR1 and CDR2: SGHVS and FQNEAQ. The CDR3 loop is CASGPGLAGIINEQFF. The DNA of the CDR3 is TGTGCCAGCGGACCGGGACTAGCGGGGATCATCAATGAGCAGTTCTTC.

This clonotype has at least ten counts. Here the CDR3 reads CASSLTAGAPIYEQFF. CDR3 DNA: TGCGCCAGCAGCTTAACAGCGGGCGCCCCGATCTATGAGCAGTTCTTC. The chain links TRBV5-1 to TRBJ2-1; possible D gene TRBD2, 6 bases. The germline V gene encodes CDR1 SGHRS and CDR2 YFSETQ. The ends were cut back, 2 bases at V and 8 bases at J, with 20 bases in the middle. This CDR3 contains 16 residues. Full variable domain (remainder filled in from reference TRBV5-1 and TRBJ2-1): KAGVTQTPRYLIKTRGQQVTLSCSPISGHRSVSWYQQTPGQGLQFLFEYFSETQRNKGNFPGRFSGRQFSNSRSEMNVSTLELGDSALYLCASSLTAGAPIYEQFFGPGTRLTVL.

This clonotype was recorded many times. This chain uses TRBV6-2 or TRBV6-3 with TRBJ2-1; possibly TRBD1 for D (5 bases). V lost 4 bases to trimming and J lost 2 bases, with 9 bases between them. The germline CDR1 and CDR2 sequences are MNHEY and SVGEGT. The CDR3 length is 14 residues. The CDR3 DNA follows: TGTGCCAGCAGTTGGGGCGGTGCCTACAATGAGCAGTTCTTC. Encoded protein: CASSWGGAYNEQFF.

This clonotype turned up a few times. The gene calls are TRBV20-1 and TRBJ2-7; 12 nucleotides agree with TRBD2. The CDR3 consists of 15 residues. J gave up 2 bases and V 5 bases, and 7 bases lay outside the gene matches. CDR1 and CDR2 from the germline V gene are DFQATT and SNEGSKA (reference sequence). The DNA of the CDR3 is TGCAGTGCTCGCGGGACTAGCGGGTCCCCCTACGAGCAGTACTTC. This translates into CSARGTSGSPYEQYF.

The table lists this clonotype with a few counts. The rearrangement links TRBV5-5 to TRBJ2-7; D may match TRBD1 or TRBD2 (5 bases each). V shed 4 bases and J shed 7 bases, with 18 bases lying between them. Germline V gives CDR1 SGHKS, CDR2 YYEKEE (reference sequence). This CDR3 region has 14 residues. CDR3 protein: CASSPRDPVGEQYF. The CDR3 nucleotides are TGTGCCAGCAGCCCCCGGGACCCGGTTGGGGAGCAGTACTTC.

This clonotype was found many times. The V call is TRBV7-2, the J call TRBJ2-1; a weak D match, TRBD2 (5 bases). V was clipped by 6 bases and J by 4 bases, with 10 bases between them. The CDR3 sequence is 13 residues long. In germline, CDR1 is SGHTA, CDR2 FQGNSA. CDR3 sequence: CASSLGEYNEQFF. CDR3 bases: TGTGCCAGCAGTTTGGGAGAGTACAATGAGCAGTTCTTC.

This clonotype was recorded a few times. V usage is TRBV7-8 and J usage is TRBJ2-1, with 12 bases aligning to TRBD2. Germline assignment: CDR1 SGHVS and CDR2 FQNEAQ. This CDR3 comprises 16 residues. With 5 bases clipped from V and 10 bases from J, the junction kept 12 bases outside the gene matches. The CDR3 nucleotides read TGTGCCAGCAGCCCTAGACTAGCGGGAGATCGGGGGGAGCAGTTCTTC. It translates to CASSPRLAGDRGEQFF.

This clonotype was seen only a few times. CDR3 residues: CASSLVGGLTYNEQFF. The CDR3 nucleotides read TGCGCCAGCAGCTTGGTTGGCGGGCTTACATACAATGAGCAGTTCTTC. This chain joins TRBV5-1 and TRBJ2-1; D perhaps matches TRBD2 (5 bases). This CDR3 contains 16 residues. Per germline, CDR1 SGHRS and CDR2 YFSETQ. Trimming took off 0 bases at V and 4 bases at J, with 14 bases between the two ends.

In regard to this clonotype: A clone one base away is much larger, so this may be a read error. Written as DNA, the CDR3 is TGCAGCGTTCCGACTACACAACAAGTCAGCTCCTACAATGAGCAGTTCTTC. Translated, it gives CSVPTTQQVSSYNEQFF. The chain has TRBV29-1 and TRBJ2-1, with D maybe TRBD2 (5 bases). The CDR3 has 17 residues. V lost 5 bases and J lost 0, with 20 bases in between. Germline assignment: CDR1 SQVTM and CDR2 ANQGSEA.

CDR3 coding DNA: TGTGCCAGCAGTTTGGAGGGCGAACTGGGCAGGGGAACAGATACGCAGTATTTT. As protein: CASSLEGELGRGTDTQYF. V gene TRBV12-3 or TRBV12-4 combines with J gene TRBJ2-3; D is perhaps TRBD1 or TRBD2 (6 bases each). The CDR3 is made up of 18 amino acids. V was trimmed by 3 bases and J by 3 bases, leaving 22 bases between them.

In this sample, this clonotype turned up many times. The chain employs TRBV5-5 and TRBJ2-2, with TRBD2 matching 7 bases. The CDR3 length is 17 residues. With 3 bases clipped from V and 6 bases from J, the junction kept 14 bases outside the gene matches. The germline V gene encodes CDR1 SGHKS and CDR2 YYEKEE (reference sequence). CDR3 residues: CASSWGEGSMYAGELFF. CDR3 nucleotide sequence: TGTGCCAGCAGCTGGGGGGAGGGTTCCATGTATGCCGGGGAGCTGTTTTTT.

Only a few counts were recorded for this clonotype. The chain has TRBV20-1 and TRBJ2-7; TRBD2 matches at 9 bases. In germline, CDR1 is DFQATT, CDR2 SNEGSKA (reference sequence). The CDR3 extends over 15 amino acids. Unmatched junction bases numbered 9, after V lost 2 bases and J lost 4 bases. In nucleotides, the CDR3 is TGCAGTGCTAGAACAGGACTAGCGAGAAGTTACGAGCAGTACTTC. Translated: CSARTGLARSYEQYF.

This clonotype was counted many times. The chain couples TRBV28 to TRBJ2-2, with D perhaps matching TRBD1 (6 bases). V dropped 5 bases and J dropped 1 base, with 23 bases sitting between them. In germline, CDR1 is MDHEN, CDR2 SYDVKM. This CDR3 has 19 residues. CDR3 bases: TGTGCCAGCAGTATGGGGTTTGGGGCCTGGACAGAGAACACCGGGGAGCTGTTTTTT. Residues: CASSMGFGAWTENTGELFF.